These 5 T cell receptor beta chains came from one sample sequenced in a study of response to subunit inactivated influenza vaccine. TCRdb passed the RT-PCR reads through MiXCR, listing each CDR3 protein once. Of under 800,000 distinct CDR3 sequences in the sample, around 14% were seen once. Sequences were derived from PBMCs from blood, sampled 14 to 15 days before vaccination. The origin of the receptors is a man aged 50-59 years who received an inactivated influenza vaccine.

This clonotype was picked up a small number of times. The V call is TRBV18, the J call TRBJ2-5; D gene unclear. The CDR3 has 12 amino acids. The V end was cut by 8 bases, the J end by 5 bases, with 12 bases between. Germline values: CDR1 KGHSH, CDR2 LQKENI. Written as DNA, the CDR3 is TGTGCCAGCAGTCCTAGTGGCGAGACCCAGTACTTC. This encodes CASSPSGETQYF. Complete variable domain (other parts from reference TRBV18 and TRBJ2-5): NAGVMQNPRHLVRRRGQEARLRCSPMKGHSHVYWYRQLPEEGLKFMVYLQKENIIDESGMPKERFSAEFPKEGPSILRIQQVVRGDSAAYFCASSPSGETQYFGPGTRLLVL.

The J gene is TRBJ1-1, the V gene TRBV25-1, with D possibly being TRBD1 (5 bases). This CDR3 is 15 amino acids long. Germline lookup yields CDR1 MGHDK and CDR2 SYGVNS. The V end was cut by 5 bases, the J end by 3 bases, with 16 bases between. CDR3 DNA sequence: TGTGCCAGCAGTCCCACCCGGCAGGGACACACTGAAGCTTTCTTT. Protein sequence: CASSPTRQGHTEAFF.

This clonotype was detected only a few times. The J gene is TRBJ1-2, the V gene TRBV29-1, with D uncertain. Trimming took 8 bases from V and 4 from J, leaving 20 bases between them. CDR1 is SQVTM and CDR2 is ANQGSEA in the germline V gene. CDR3 length: 14 residues. CDR3 in amino acids: CSLAMASGTYGYTF. The CDR3 DNA follows: TGCAGCCTTGCAATGGCCAGCGGAACCTATGGCTACACCTTC.

The CDR3: CASSHPTEGFNEQFF. Here the CDR3 DNA reads TGTGCCAGCAGCCATCCGACAGAGGGGTTCAATGAGCAGTTCTTC. The V gene is TRBV3-1, the J gene TRBJ2-1; perhaps D is TRBD1 or TRBD2 (5 bases each). Germline loops: CDR1 LGHDT, CDR2 YNNKEL (reference sequence). The CDR3 contains 15 residues. Trimming took 3 bases from V and 6 from J, leaving 15 bases between them.

This clonotype was seen only a few times. The gene calls are TRBV20-1 and TRBJ1-2; D remains ambiguous. V was shortened by 2 bases and J by 4 bases, with 17 bases between the two germline ends. Germline values: CDR1 DFQATT, CDR2 SNEGSKA (reference sequence). The CDR3 has 15 amino acids. The DNA of the CDR3 is TGCAGTGCTAGAAGTCGTGCGGGATGGGGCTATGGCTACACCTTC. It codes for CSARSRAGWGYGYTF.